This is a list of T cell receptor beta chains from one sample in a study of patients and donors after allogeneic stem cell transplantation. TCRdb re-derived calls from the RT-PCR reads in MiXCR, one entry per CDR3 protein. The table shows 90,000 to 120,000 distinct CDR3 sequences, with roughly 37% occurring only once. The sample comprised blood, either unsorted or a sorted T cell fraction (not recorded which). The receptor source for this set is a human donor who was either an allogeneic HSCT recipient or a stem cell or donor lymphocyte infusion donor (not recorded which). It is not recorded whose cells these are; they may come from a transplant donor. The CDR3 runs from the conserved cysteine through the conserved F or W. A D gene is named only where the DNA matches it firmly.

CDR3aa: CASSLGLGQYEQFF
d_gene: NA
v_gene: TRBV7-9

CDR3aa: CASSHHRAKNIQYF
d_gene: NA
v_gene: TRBV14

CDR3aa: CASSYKGPMTEAFF
d_gene: NA
v_gene: TRBV6-2/TRBV6-3

CDR3aa: CASSFTRGLNQPQHF
d_gene: NA
v_gene: TRBV27

CDR3aa: CATSNRQGHEKLFF
d_gene: TRBD1
v_gene: TRBV15

CDR3aa: CSAFGTGGRFGEAFF
d_gene: TRBD1
v_gene: TRBV20-1

CDR3aa: CASSMGRGTPSTDTQYF
d_gene: NA
v_gene: TRBV27

CDR3aa: CASSQGNYGYTF
d_gene: NA
v_gene: TRBV11-2

CDR3aa: CASSLSQYGYTF
d_gene: NA
v_gene: TRBV5-6

CDR3aa: CASSPPVGEFEQYF
d_gene: NA
v_gene: TRBV18

CDR3aa: CASSLVQGYPSGKLFF
d_gene: NA
v_gene: TRBV11-2

CDR3aa: CASSLKVHEQYF
d_gene: NA
v_gene: TRBV12-3/TRBV12-4

CDR3aa: CASSGTSPGEQFF
d_gene: NA
v_gene: TRBV6-6

CDR3aa: CASSPRGRLETQYF
d_gene: NA
v_gene: TRBV9

CDR3aa: CASSLHPGGTNEQFF
d_gene: TRBD2
v_gene: TRBV7-8

CDR3aa: CATSDHRGFGAQHF
d_gene: NA
v_gene: TRBV24-1

CDR3aa: CASSHGLAGGSYNEQFF
d_gene: TRBD2
v_gene: TRBV12-3/TRBV12-4

CDR3aa: CASSVLQGDYSGNTIYF
d_gene: NA
v_gene: TRBV2